One sample yielded the 5 T cell receptor beta chains listed below, sequenced in a study of PD-1 blockade in classical Hodgkin lymphoma. Libraries were prepared by immunoSEQ multiplex PCR; TCRdb keeps only in-frame clonotypes and omits some of them. The data show roughly 20,000 clones, 70% to 80% seen once. All patients experienced relapse after autologous stem cell transplantation, and brentuximab vedotin exposure was variable. The sample was peripheral blood mononuclear cells (PBMCs), taken at baseline. All receptors derive from a human donor with classical Hodgkin lymphoma.

This rearrangement joins TRBV7-9 to TRBJ1-6; D not resolved. Germline V gene lookup returns CDR1 SEHNR and CDR2 FQNEAQ (reference sequence). The CDR3 has 14 amino acids. V lost 3 bases, J lost 6 bases, and 9 bases lay in between. The CDR3 protein is CASSFPSANSPLHF. CDR3 coding DNA: TGTGCCAGCAGCTTCCCCTCAGCTAATTCACCCCTCCACTTT.

The chain employs TRBV11-2 and TRBJ2-7, with D unclear. The CDR3 has 14 amino acids. The V gene lost 3 bases and the J gene lost 1 base, with 10 bases spanning the gap. Germline V CDR1 and CDR2: SGHAT, FQNNGV. CDR3 DNA sequence: TGTGCCAGCAGCTTTGGGTGGCAATCCTACGAGCAGTACTTC. This translates into CASSFGWQSYEQYF.

The J gene is TRBJ2-5, the V gene TRBV4-1; D may be TRBD1 (6 bases). V was shortened by 0 bases and J by 7 bases, with 9 bases between the two germline ends. This CDR3 has 13 amino acids. Germline V gives CDR1 MGHRA, CDR2 YSYEKL. Here the CDR3 DNA reads TGCGCCAGCAGCCAAGAGGGGGCTGGGACCCAGTACTTC. This translates into CASSQEGAGTQYF.

V usage is TRBV28 and J usage is TRBJ2-7; D unresolved. Germline V gene data show CDR1 as MDHEN and CDR2 as SYDVKM. CDR3 size: 12 residues. The V and J ends lost 2 bases and 3 bases respectively, with 5 bases between them. CDR3 loop: CASSLPDYEQYF. The CDR3 DNA is TGTGCCAGCAGTTTACCGGACTACGAGCAGTACTTC.

The rearrangement uses TRBV10-3 and TRBJ2-1; 9 nucleotides line up with TRBD2. The ends lost 7 bases at V and 5 bases at J; junction bases unmatched: 6. The germline V gene has CDR1 ENHRY and CDR2 SYGVKD. The CDR3 covers 14 residues. CDR3 in DNA: TGTGCCATCAAAGGTGGACTAGCGAACAATGAGCAGTTCTTC. Its protein product is CAIKGGLANNEQFF.